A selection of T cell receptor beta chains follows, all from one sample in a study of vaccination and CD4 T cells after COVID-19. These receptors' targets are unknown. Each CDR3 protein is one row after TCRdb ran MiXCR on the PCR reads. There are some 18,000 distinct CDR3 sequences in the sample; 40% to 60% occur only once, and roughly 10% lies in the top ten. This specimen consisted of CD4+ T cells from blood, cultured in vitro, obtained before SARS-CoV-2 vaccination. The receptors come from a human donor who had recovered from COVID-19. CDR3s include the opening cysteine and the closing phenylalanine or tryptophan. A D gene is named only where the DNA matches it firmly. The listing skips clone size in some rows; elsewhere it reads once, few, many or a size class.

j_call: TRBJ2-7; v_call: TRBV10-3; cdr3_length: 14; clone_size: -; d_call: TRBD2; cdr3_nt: TGTGCCATCAGCGGGACTAGCACTCCCGCCGAGCAGTACTTC; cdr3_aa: CAISGTSTPAEQYF
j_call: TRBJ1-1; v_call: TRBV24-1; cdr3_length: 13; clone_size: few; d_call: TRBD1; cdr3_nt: TGTGCCACCAGTGAACCTGACAGGGGTCGGGCTTTCTTT; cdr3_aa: CATSEPDRGRAFF
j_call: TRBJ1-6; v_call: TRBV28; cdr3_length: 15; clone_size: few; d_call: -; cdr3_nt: TGTGCCAGCACCACGAGGCGGGGTTCTGCTTCACCCCTCCACTTT; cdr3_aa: CASTTRRGSASPLHF
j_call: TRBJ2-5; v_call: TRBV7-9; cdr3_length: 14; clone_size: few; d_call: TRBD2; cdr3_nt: TGTGCCAGCAGCTTCCCGGGACTAGCGGAGACCCAGTACTTC; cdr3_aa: CASSFPGLAETQYF
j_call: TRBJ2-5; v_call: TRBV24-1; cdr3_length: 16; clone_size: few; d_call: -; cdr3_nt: TGTGCCACCAGTGATTTTCATGGGGGAGGATATGAGACCCAGTACTTC; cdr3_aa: CATSDFHGGGYETQYF
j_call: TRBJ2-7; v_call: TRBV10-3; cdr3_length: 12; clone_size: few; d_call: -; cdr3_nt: TGTGCCATCAGTGAGCGTGTCTACGAGCAGTACTTC; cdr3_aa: CAISERVYEQYF
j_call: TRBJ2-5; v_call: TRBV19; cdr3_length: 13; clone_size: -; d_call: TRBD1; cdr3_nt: TGTGCCAGTAGAGGACAGGGCAGAGATTCCCAGTACTTC; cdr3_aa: CASRGQGRDSQYF
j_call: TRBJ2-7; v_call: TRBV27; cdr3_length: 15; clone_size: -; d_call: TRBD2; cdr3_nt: TGTGCCAGCCAGCGTTGGAGCGGGAGTATCCACGAGCAGTACTTC; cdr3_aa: CASQRWSGSIHEQYF
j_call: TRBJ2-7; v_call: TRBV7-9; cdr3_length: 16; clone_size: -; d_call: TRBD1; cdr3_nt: TGTGCCAGCAGCGGAGGGCGGGACAGGAGCTCCTACGAGCAGTACTTC; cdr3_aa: CASSGGRDRSSYEQYF
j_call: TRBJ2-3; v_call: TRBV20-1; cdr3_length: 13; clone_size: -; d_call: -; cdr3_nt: TGCAGTGCTACCGGGACCACAACAGATACGCAGTATTTT; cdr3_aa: CSATGTTTDTQYF
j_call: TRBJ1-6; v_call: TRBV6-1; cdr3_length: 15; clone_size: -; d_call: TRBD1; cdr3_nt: TGTGCCAGCCGGAGACAGGGGACCTATAATTCACCCCTCCACTTT; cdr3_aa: CASRRQGTYNSPLHF
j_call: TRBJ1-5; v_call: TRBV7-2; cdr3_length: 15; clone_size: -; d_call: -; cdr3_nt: TGTGCCAGCAGCTTAAAAGGGGCGTCATGGCAGCCCCAGCATTTT; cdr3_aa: CASSLKGASWQPQHF
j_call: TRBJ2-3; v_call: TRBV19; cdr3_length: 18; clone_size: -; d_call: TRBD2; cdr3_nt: TGTGCCAGTAGTAAGGGACTAGCGGGAGTTTTCGTGGGGGATACGCAGTATTTT; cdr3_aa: CASSKGLAGVFVGDTQYF
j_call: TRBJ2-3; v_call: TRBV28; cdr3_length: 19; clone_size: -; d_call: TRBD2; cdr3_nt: TGTGCCAGCAGTCTCGCGGGACTAGCGGGAGGGCCGAGCACAGATACGCAGTATTTT; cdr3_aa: CASSLAGLAGGPSTDTQYF
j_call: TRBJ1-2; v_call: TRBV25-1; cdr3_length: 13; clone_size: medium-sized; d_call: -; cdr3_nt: TGTGCCAGCAGTGAACCCAGGGTGGAAGGCTACACCTTC; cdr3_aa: CASSEPRVEGYTF
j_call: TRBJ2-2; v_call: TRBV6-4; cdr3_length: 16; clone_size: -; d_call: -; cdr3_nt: TGTGCCAGCAGTGACAGGCTAGTGAGGAGCACCGGGGAGCTGTTTTTT; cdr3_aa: CASSDRLVRSTGELFF
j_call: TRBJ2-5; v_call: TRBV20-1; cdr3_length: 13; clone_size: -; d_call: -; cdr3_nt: TGCAGTGTCAGGATCCGGGGGCGAGAGACCCAGTACTTC; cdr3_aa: CSVRIRGRETQYF
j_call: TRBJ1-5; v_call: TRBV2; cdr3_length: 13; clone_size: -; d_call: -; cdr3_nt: TGTGCCACGACTCAGGATTTTGATCAGCCCCAGCATTTT; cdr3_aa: CATTQDFDQPQHF
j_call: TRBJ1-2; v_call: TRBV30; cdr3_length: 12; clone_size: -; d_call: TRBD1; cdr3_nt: TGTGCCTGGGCAGGGGGCGACTATGGCTACACCTTC; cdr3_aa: CAWAGGDYGYTF
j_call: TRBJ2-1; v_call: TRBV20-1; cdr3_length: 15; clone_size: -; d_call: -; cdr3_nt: TGCAGTGCTTCCCCAGGGCGGGCCTCCTACAATGAGCAGTTCTTC; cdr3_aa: CSASPGRASYNEQFF
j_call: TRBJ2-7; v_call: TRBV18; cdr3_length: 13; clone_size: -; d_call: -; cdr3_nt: TGTGCCAGCTCACCACAGACCTCCTACGAGCAGTACTTC; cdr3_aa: CASSPQTSYEQYF
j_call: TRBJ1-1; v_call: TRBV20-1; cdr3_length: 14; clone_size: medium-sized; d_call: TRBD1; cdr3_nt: TGCAGTGCTAGAGATGACAGGGGGCACACTGAAGCTTTCTTT; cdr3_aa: CSARDDRGHTEAFF
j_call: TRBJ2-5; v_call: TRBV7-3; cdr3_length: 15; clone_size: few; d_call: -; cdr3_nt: TGTGCCAGCAGCTTATCTGCTGGGCTGGGCGAGACCCAGTACTTC; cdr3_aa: CASSLSAGLGETQYF
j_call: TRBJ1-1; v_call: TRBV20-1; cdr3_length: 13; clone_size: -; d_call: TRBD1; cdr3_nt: TGCAGTGCTAGTTCAGGGGGCGTGACTGAAGCTTTCTTT; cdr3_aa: CSASSGGVTEAFF
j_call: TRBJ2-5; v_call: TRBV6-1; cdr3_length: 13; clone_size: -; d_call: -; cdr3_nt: TGTGCCAGCAGTGAAGGCAGCCAAGAGACCCAGTACTTC; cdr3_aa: CASSEGSQETQYF
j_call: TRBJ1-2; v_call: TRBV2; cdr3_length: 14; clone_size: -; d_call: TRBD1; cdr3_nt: TGTGCCAGCAGGGACAGGGGGCGCTTCTATGGCTACACCTTC; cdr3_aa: CASRDRGRFYGYTF
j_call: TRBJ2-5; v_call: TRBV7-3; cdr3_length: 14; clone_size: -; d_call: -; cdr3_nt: TGTGCCAGCAGCCGCACGGGAAACCAAGAGACCCAGTACTTC; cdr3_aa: CASSRTGNQETQYF
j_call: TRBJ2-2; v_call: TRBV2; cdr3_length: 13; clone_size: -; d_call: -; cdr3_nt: TGTGCCACCTCTGGGCAGGGGAACCGGGAGCTGTTTTTT; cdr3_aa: CATSGQGNRELFF
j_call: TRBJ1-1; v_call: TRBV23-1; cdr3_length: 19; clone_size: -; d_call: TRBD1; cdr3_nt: TGCGCCAGCAGTCAACAGAGGGGACAGAATCAAATTATGAACACTGAAGCTTTCTTT; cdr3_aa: CASSQQRGQNQIMNTEAFF
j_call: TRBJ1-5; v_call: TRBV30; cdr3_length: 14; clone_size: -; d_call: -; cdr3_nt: TGTGCCTGGAGTGTACAATCAGGGAATCAGCCCCAGCATTTT; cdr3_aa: CAWSVQSGNQPQHF
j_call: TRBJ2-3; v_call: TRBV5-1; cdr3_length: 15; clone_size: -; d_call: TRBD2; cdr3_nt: TGCGCCAGCAGGATGGCGGGAGGGCCTCAATATACGCAGTATTTT; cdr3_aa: CASRMAGGPQYTQYF
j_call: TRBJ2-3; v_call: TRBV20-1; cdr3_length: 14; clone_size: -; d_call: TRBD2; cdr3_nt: TGCAGTGCCTCCGAGAGCGGGAGCGGAGATACGCAGTATTTT; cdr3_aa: CSASESGSGDTQYF
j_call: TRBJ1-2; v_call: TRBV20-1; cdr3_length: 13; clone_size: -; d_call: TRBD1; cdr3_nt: TGCAGTGCTCGACACCGGGACAGCTATGGCTACACCTTC; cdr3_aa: CSARHRDSYGYTF
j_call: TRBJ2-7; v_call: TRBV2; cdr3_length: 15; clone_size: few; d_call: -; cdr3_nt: TGTGCCAGCAGTGAAGGACTAGTTACAACCTACGAGCAGTACTTC; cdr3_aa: CASSEGLVTTYEQYF
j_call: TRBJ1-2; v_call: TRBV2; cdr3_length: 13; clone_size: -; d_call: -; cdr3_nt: TGTGCCAGCAGAGTAATTCAGGGGTATGGCTACACCTTC; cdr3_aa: CASRVIQGYGYTF
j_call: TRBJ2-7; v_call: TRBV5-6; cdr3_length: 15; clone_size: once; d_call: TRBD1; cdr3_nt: TGTGCCAGCAGCTTGACCGGGACAGGGAGCTACGAGCAGTACTTC; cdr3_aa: CASSLTGTGSYEQYF
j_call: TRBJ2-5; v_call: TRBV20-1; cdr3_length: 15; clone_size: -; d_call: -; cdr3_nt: TGCAGTGCTAGGAGACCGGGACCCAACCAAGAGACCCAGTACTTC; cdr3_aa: CSARRPGPNQETQYF
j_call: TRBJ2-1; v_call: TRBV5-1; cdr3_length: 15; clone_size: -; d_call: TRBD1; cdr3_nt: TGCGCCAGCAGCTTGGTTCAGGGGGCGTCAAATGAGCAGTTCTTC; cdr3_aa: CASSLVQGASNEQFF
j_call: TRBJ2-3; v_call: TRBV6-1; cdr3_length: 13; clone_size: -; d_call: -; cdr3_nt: TGTGCCAGCAGTGAAAATACGCAAAATACGCAGTATTTT; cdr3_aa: CASSENTQNTQYF
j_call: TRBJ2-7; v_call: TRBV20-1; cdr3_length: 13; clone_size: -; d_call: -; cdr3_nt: TGCAGTGCACCCAGACCGACGACCTACGAGCAGTACTTC; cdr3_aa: CSAPRPTTYEQYF
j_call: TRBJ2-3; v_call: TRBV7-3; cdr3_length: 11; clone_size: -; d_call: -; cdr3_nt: TGTGCCAGCAGCTACGGGGATACGCAGTATTTT; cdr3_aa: CASSYGDTQYF
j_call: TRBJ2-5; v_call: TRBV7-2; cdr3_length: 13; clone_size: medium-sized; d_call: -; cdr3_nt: TGTGCCAGCAGCTCCAGACAGAGAGAGACCCAGTACTTC; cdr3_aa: CASSSRQRETQYF
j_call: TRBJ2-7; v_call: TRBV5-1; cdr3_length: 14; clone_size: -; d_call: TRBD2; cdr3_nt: TGCGCCAGCAGCTTGGTAGCGGGAGGGCCGTATTTCGACTTC; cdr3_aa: CASSLVAGGPYFDF
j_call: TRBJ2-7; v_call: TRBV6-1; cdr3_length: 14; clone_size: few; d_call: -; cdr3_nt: TGTGCCAGCAGCGACCGGTGGACAGTTGGGGAGCAGTACTTC; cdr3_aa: CASSDRWTVGEQYF
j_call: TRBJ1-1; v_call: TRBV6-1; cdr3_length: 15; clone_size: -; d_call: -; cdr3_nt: TGTGCCAGCAGAATAGGGGGGTTGGTAAACACTGAAGCTTTCTTT; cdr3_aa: CASRIGGLVNTEAFF
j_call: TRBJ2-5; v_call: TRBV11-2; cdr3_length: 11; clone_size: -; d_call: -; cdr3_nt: TGTGCCAGCAGCTTAGCGGAGACCCAGTACTTC; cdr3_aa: CASSLAETQYF
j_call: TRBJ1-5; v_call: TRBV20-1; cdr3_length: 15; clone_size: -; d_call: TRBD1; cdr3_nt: TGCAGTGCTAGGGGGACAGGGGGCTTGGGTCAGCCCCAGCATTTT; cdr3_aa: CSARGTGGLGQPQHF
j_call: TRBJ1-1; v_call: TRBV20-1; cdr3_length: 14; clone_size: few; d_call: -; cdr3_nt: TGCAGTGCTAGAGATTTGGGGTCGAACACTGAAGCTTTCTTT; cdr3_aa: CSARDLGSNTEAFF
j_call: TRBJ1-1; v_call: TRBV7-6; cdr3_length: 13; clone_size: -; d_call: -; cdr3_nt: TGTGCCAGCAGCTCCCGAAAGGGCACTGAAGCTTTCTTT; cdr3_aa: CASSSRKGTEAFF
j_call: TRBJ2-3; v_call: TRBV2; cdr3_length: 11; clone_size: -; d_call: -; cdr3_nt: TGTGCCAGCAGTGAGGTCAATACGCAGTATTTT; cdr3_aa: CASSEVNTQYF
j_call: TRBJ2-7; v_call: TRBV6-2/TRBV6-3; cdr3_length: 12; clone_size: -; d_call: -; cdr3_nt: TGTGCCAGCAGTTACTCCCACATCGAGCAGTACTTC; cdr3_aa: CASSYSHIEQYF
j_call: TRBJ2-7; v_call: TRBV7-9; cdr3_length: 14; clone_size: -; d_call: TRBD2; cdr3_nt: TGTGCCAGCAGCTTATCCGGGACTAACTACGAGCAGTACTTC; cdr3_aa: CASSLSGTNYEQYF
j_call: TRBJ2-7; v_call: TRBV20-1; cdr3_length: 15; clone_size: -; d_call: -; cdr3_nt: TGCAGTGCTAGAGCGCGGGCGATTAGCTCCTACGAGCAGTACTTC; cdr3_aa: CSARARAISSYEQYF
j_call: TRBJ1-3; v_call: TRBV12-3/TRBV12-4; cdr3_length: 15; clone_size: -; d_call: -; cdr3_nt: TGTGCCAGCAGTCTACGGACTGTCTCTGGAAACACCATATATTTT; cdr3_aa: CASSLRTVSGNTIYF
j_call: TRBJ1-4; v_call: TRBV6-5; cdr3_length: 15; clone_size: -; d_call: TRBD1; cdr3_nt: TGTGCCAGCAGTTATAGGGGACAGGGACAAGAAAAACTGTTTTTT; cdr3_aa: CASSYRGQGQEKLFF
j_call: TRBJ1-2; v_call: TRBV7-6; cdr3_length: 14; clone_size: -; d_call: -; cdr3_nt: TGTGCCAGCAGCCCACGTGGGGGTACCTATGGCTACACCTTC; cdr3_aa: CASSPRGGTYGYTF
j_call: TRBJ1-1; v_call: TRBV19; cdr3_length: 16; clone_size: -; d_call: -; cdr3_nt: TGTGCCAGTACCAGGCCCAACAGGGCTAGGGGCACTGAAGCTTTCTTT; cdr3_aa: CASTRPNRARGTEAFF